This TCR beta chain is drawn from a study of radiotherapy plus CTLA-4 blockade in lung cancer. Clones were sequenced by immunoSEQ multiplex PCR, and TCRdb holds only the in-frame ones, with some missing. Of 65,000 to 95,000 clones listed, around 86% are singletons. The sequence came from a human donor with non-small cell lung cancer that progressed on radiotherapy plus ipilimumab. The source material was peripheral blood, sampled from a patient treated with radiotherapy plus ipilimumab.

CDR3 bases: TGTGCCAGCGGACGTCCCGAGCAGTACTTC. This gives the protein CASGRPEQYF. V and J are TRBV9 and TRBJ2-7; D is unresolved. Germline CDR1 is SGDLS and CDR2 is YYNGEE. With 7 bases removed from V and 6 bases from J, the gap between germline ends came to 8 bases. The CDR3 loop spans 10 amino acids. The entire variable domain, with the rest obtained from reference TRBV9 and TRBJ2-7, is as follows: DSGVTQTPKHLITATGQRVTLRCSPRSGDLSVYWYQQSLDQGLQFLIQYYNGEERAKGNILERFSAQQFPDLHSELNLSSLELGDSALYFCASGRPEQYFGPGTRLTVT.